Listed here are 5 T cell receptor beta chains from one sample, sequenced in a study of beta chain features in type 1 diabetes. Expressed TCRB transcripts were sequenced because the isolated RNA had all been reverse transcribed beforehand. This table comes from immunoSEQ multiplex PCR, and its TCRdb copy is limited to in-frame clones, with some not included. The sample gives more than 300,000 clones, over 12% of which show up once; about 0.018% is in the top ten. Sequencing was performed on naive CD4+ T cells from blood. The receptors come from a woman in her late teens or twenties in good health.

The table lists this clone with a few counts. CDR3 nucleotides: TGCAGCGTTGAGGGCTTAGCGGGCGAAACCTACGAGCAGTACTTC. Protein: CSVEGLAGETYEQYF. This chain uses TRBV29-1 with TRBJ2-7; 7 bases fit TRBD2. V was clipped by 3 bases and J by 2 bases; unmatched bases: 10. The CDR3 contains 15 residues. Germline assignment: CDR1 SQVTM and CDR2 ANQGSEA.

The rearrangement joins TRBV28 to TRBJ2-5; 7 nucleotides align to TRBD1. The germline V gene encodes CDR1 MDHEN and CDR2 SYDVKM. This CDR3 is built from 14 residues. After removal of 5 bases from V and 2 bases from J, the junction contained 5 bases not matched to a gene. The CDR3 bases are TGTGCCAGCAGTCTGACAGGGAATCAAGAGACCCAGTACTTC. This sequence encodes CASSLTGNQETQYF. Full variable domain (rest looked up from reference TRBV28 and TRBJ2-5): DVKVTQSSRYLVKRTGEKVFLECVQDMDHENMFWYRQDPGLGLRLIYFSYDVKMKEKGDIPEGYSVSREKKERFSLILESASTNQTSMYLCASSLTGNQETQYFGPGTRLLVL.

This clone showed up just a few times. The chain has TRBV5-1 and TRBJ2-3; 8 positions agree with TRBD1. The germline CDR1 and CDR2 sequences are SGHRS and YFSETQ. V was pared by 10 bases and J by 5 bases, with 9 bases of the junction left unmatched. CDR3 length: 13 amino acids. The CDR3 DNA reads TGCGCCTACCGACAGGGGCCGGGAGATACGCAGTATTTT. The encoded protein is CAYRQGPGDTQYF.

The rearrangement joins TRBV5-4 to TRBJ2-7, with TRBD2 matching over 13 bases. CDR1 and CDR2 from the germline V gene are SGHNT and YYREEE (reference sequence). Losses at the gene ends were 0 bases for V and 5 bases for J; bases not matched to a gene: 5. The CDR3 contains 16 residues. The chain's CDR3 is CASSLALAGGPHEQYF. Here the CDR3 DNA reads TGTGCCAGCAGCTTGGCACTAGCGGGAGGGCCCCACGAGCAGTACTTC.

This clone occurred a few times. The chain recombines TRBV29-1 with TRBJ1-2, with D hard to call. Germline V gene lookup returns CDR1 SQVTM and CDR2 ANQGSEA. This CDR3 is built from 10 residues. The chain's CDR3 is CTYENYGYTF. DNA of the CDR3: TGCACCTACGAGAACTATGGCTACACCTTC.